What follows are 18 T cell receptor beta chains derived from one specimen sequenced in a study of blood T cell repertoires in COVID-19. Measured with immunoSEQ multiplex PCR; TCRdb has only the in-frame clones, and not every one. The data hold 120,000 to 150,000 clones, with approximately 80% observed a single time. Input material: peripheral blood. These receptor sequences come from a middle-aged woman with active or convalescent COVID-19.

The chain recombines TRBV5-1 with TRBJ2-7, with 12 bases fitting TRBD2. V lost 0 bases to trimming and J lost 3 bases; unmatched junction nucleotides: 7. The germline V gene encodes CDR1 SGHRS and CDR2 YFSETQ. The CDR3 totals 17 residues. The CDR3 nucleotides read TGCGCCAGCAGCTTGGTCCCTAGCGGGGGGGCCGACTACGAGCAGTACTTC. This gives the protein CASSLVPSGGADYEQYF. Drawing the rest from reference TRBV5-1 and TRBJ2-7, the complete variable domain is KAGVTQTPRYLIKTRGQQVTLSCSPISGHRSVSWYQQTPGQGLQFLFEYFSETQRNKGNFPGRFSGRQFSNSRSEMNVSTLELGDSALYLCASSLVPSGGADYEQYFGPGTRLTVT.

The chain uses TRBV6-2 or TRBV6-3 and TRBJ2-1; possible D gene TRBD2, 6 bases. V was shortened by 2 bases and J by 2 bases, with 10 bases between the two germline ends. The V gene's germline CDR1 is MNHEY and CDR2 SVGEGT. There are 15 residues in the CDR3. In nucleotides, the CDR3 is TGTGCCAGCAGTTACGTGGCTAGCGCCTACAATGAGCAGTTCTTC. This gives the protein CASSYVASAYNEQFF.

The rearrangement links TRBV30 to TRBJ1-3; D might be TRBD1 (5 bases). This CDR3 is 13 amino acids long. V dropped 3 bases and J dropped 6 bases, with 12 bases sitting between them. The germline gives CDR1 GTSNPN, CDR2 SVGIG (reference sequence). The CDR3 nucleotides are TGTGCCTGGAGACGGCAGGGTGAAAACACCATATATTTT. Translating gives CAWRRQGENTIYF. Combining the CDR3 with reference TRBV30 and TRBJ1-3 gives the whole variable domain SQTIHQWPATLVQPVGSPLSLECTVEGTSNPNLYWYRQAAGRGLQLLFYSVGIGQISSEVPQNLSASRPQDRQFILSSKKLLLSDSGFYLCAWRRQGENTIYFGEGSWLTVV.

This sequence joins TRBV5-1 and TRBJ2-5, with TRBD2 identical over 9 bases. This CDR3 has 16 residues. Germline CDR1 and CDR2: SGHRS and YFSETQ. The trim removed 5 bases at V and 1 base at J, leaving 9 bases unmatched. This chain's CDR3 is CASSSGTSLSQETQYF. DNA for the CDR3: TGCGCCAGCAGTTCCGGGACTAGCCTTTCCCAAGAGACCCAGTACTTC. Full variable domain (outside the CDR3, taken from reference TRBV5-1 and TRBJ2-5): KAGVTQTPRYLIKTRGQQVTLSCSPISGHRSVSWYQQTPGQGLQFLFEYFSETQRNKGNFPGRFSGRQFSNSRSEMNVSTLELGDSALYLCASSSGTSLSQETQYFGPGTRLLVL.

The gene calls are TRBV6-2 or TRBV6-3 and TRBJ2-3; 11 bases align to TRBD2. CDR1 and CDR2 from the germline V gene are MNHEY and SVGEGT. The CDR3 spans 18 residues. The V gene end was trimmed by 1 base and the J gene end by 3 bases; junction bases not matched to a gene: 9. DNA for the CDR3: TGTGCCAGCAGTTACTTGCTAGCGGGAGGTCTTAGGACAGATACGCAGTATTTT. Its translation: CASSYLLAGGLRTDTQYF.

V and J are TRBV5-1 and TRBJ1-1, with D unclear. The length of the CDR3 is 15 residues. CDR1 and CDR2 from the germline V gene are SGHRS and YFSETQ. V lost 2 bases, J lost 0 bases, and 11 bases lay in between. The DNA for the CDR3 is TGCGCCAGCAGCTTCGGCAGGTCCATGAACACTGAAGCTTTCTTT. Translation gives CASSFGRSMNTEAFF.

V usage is TRBV19 and J usage is TRBJ1-5, with D tentatively TRBD1 (6 bases). CDR3 length: 14 residues. Trimming took off 2 bases at V and 7 bases at J, with 12 bases between the two ends. CDR1 is LNHDA and CDR2 is SQIVND in the germline V gene (reference sequence). CDR3 sequence: CASSIRDTRQPQHF. The CDR3 DNA is TGTGCCAGTAGTATAAGGGACACTCGGCAGCCCCAGCATTTT.

The rearrangement links TRBV2 to TRBJ1-5; D is uncertain. Germline CDR1 is SNHLY and CDR2 is FYNNEI. The CDR3 loop spans 14 amino acids. The V end lost 2 bases, the J end lost 7 bases, and 12 bases lay between the germline ends. CDR3 residues: CASSESFSSQPQHF. CDR3 sequence (DNA): TGTGCCAGCAGTGAATCGTTCAGTTCACAGCCCCAGCATTTT.

The genes are TRBV11-2 and TRBJ2-3; D not resolved. Germline assignment: CDR1 SGHAT and CDR2 FQNNGV. The V end was cut by 0 bases, the J end by 0 bases, with 10 bases between. The CDR3 consists of 16 residues. The CDR3 DNA reads as TGTGCCAGCAGCTTAGATCTACCCGCTAGCACAGATACGCAGTATTTT. Translated: CASSLDLPASTDTQYF. The entire variable domain, with the rest obtained from reference TRBV11-2 and TRBJ2-3, is as follows: EAGVAQSPRYKIIEKRQSVAFWCNPISGHATLYWYQQILGQGPKLLIQFQNNGVVDDSQLPKDRFSAERLKGVDSTLKIQPAKLEDSAVYLCASSLDLPASTDTQYFGPGTRLTVL.

The chain joins TRBV10-3 to TRBJ2-7, with D possibly TRBD1 on 7 matching bases. The CDR3 contains 12 residues. V dropped 6 bases and J dropped 9 bases, with 15 bases sitting between them. Looked up from germline, CDR1 is ENHRY and CDR2 is SYGVKD. CDR3 sequence reads: CAISLDREAQYF. CDR3 sequence (DNA): TGTGCCATCAGCCTAGACAGGGAGGCGCAGTACTTC.

This clone came up once. The chain has TRBV6-1 and TRBJ1-1, with 10 bases aligning to TRBD1. CDR3 length equals 15 residues. Germline V gene lookup returns CDR1 MNHNS and CDR2 SASEGT. The V segment lost 4 bases and the J segment 3 bases; nucleotides outside the gene matches: 5. Here the CDR3 reads CASSADRGRDTEAFF. CDR3 coding DNA: TGTGCCAGCAGTGCAGACAGGGGGCGCGACACTGAAGCTTTCTTT.

The chain carries TRBV15 and TRBJ2-3; D perhaps matches TRBD1 (6 bases). This CDR3 is built from 15 residues. Germline-derived CDR1 and CDR2 are LNHNV and YYDKDF (reference sequence). The ends were cut back, 3 bases at V and 2 bases at J, with 12 bases in the middle. CDR3 in DNA: TGTGCCACCAGCAGGGCAGGGGCTCCCACAGATACGCAGTATTTT. Translating it yields CATSRAGAPTDTQYF.

This clone has only one observation. The chain recombines TRBV19 with TRBJ2-7, with 11 bases lining up with TRBD2. With 6 bases clipped from V and 6 bases from J, the junction kept 4 bases outside the gene matches. Germline V gene lookup returns CDR1 LNHDA and CDR2 SQIVND (reference sequence). This CDR3 region has 13 residues. CDR3 protein: CASRLAGVGEQYF. In DNA form, the CDR3 reads TGTGCCAGTAGACTAGCGGGAGTTGGCGAGCAGTACTTC.

This chain joins TRBV27 and TRBJ1-1; 8 bases align to TRBD1. The CDR3 sequence is 16 residues long. The germline gives CDR1 MNHEY, CDR2 SMNVEV (reference sequence). Losses at the gene ends were 6 bases for V and 6 bases for J; bases not matched to a gene: 15. CDR3 DNA sequence: TGTGCCAGCAGCAGAATACAGGGGGGGAACGGCGCTGAAGCTTTCTTT. Translated: CASSRIQGGNGAEAFF.

V gene TRBV5-4 combines with J gene TRBJ1-2; possibly TRBD1 for D (5 bases). The CDR3 loop spans 15 amino acids. With 4 bases removed from V and 6 bases from J, the gap between germline ends came to 19 bases. Per germline, CDR1 SGHNT and CDR2 YYREEE (reference sequence). CDR3 loop: CASSLSLQGQNGYTF. The CDR3 DNA is TGTGCCAGCAGCCTCAGTCTTCAGGGTCAGAATGGCTACACCTTC.

The chain uses TRBV15 and TRBJ1-4; 10 bases are a match to TRBD1. V shed 5 bases, J shed 5 bases, and the junction held 5 bases outside the gene matches. Germline V CDR1 and CDR2: LNHNV, YYDKDF (reference sequence). CDR3 length equals 15 residues. The CDR3 spells CATSPRTGGNEKLFF. The CDR3 DNA follows: TGTGCCACCAGCCCCCGGACAGGGGGGAATGAAAAACTGTTTTTT.

This rearrangement joins TRBV9 to TRBJ1-1; D is ambiguous. The CDR3 runs to 13 residues. V shed 3 bases and J shed 6 bases, with 12 bases lying between them. From germline, CDR1 is SGDLS and CDR2 YYNGEE. The CDR3 is CASSERVVAEAFF. DNA of the CDR3: TGTGCCAGCAGCGAGAGGGTGGTCGCTGAAGCTTTCTTT.

This rearrangement joins TRBV11-3 to TRBJ2-1, with 9 bases aligning to TRBD2. The germline V gene encodes CDR1 SGHNT and CDR2 YENEEA. V was pared by 4 bases and J by 9 bases, with 7 bases of the junction left unmatched. This CDR3 contains 14 residues. In nucleotides, the CDR3 is TGTGCCAGCAGCTCGCGGGAGGGCCTCGGTGAGCAGTTCTTC. This codes for CASSSREGLGEQFF.